These 21 T cell receptor beta chains were all obtained from the same sample, sequenced in a study of blood T cell repertoires in COVID-19. Produced via immunoSEQ multiplex PCR; TCRdb's table is partial and in-frame only. This repertoire shows about 230,000 clones, approximately 81% found once; its top ten account for about 1%. Specimen: peripheral blood. The receptors derive from a middle-aged man with acute or convalescent COVID-19.

The chain combines TRBV12-5 with TRBJ2-3; 11 bases fit TRBD1. The CDR3 runs 15 residues. The V gene end was trimmed by 4 bases and the J gene end by 3 bases; junction bases not matched to a gene: 3. Per the germline V gene, CDR1 is LGHNT and CDR2 is FRNRAP. The CDR3 is CASGSGQGATDTQYF. The CDR3 nucleotides are TGTGCTAGTGGTTCAGGACAGGGGGCTACAGATACGCAGTATTTT.

V is TRBV4-3 and J is TRBJ2-3; D may be TRBD1 (6 bases). The germline V gene encodes CDR1 LGHNA and CDR2 YSLEER. The CDR3 spans 15 residues. Trimming pared 4 bases from V and 3 bases from J, leaving 14 bases between. CDR3 nucleotide sequence: TGCGCCAGCAGCCTAAGACAGGATAGTACAGATACGCAGTATTTT. As protein: CASSLRQDSTDTQYF.

Only one count was recorded for this clone. This chain uses TRBV12-3 or TRBV12-4 with TRBJ1-1; D gene ambiguous. This CDR3 spans 11 amino acids. V dropped 4 bases and J dropped 6 bases, with 6 bases sitting between them. CDR3 sequence: CASSSGPEAFF. In nucleotides, the CDR3 is TGTGCCAGCAGTTCCGGTCCTGAAGCTTTCTTT.

CDR3 coding DNA: TGCGCCAGCAGTTCCGGGAATAACTATGGCTACACCTTC. The encoded protein is CASSSGNNYGYTF. This rearrangement joins TRBV5-1 to TRBJ1-2; D gene unclear. With 5 bases removed from V and 1 base from J, the gap between germline ends came to 9 bases. In germline, CDR1 is SGHRS, CDR2 YFSETQ. This CDR3 spans 13 amino acids.

The chain employs TRBV5-1 and TRBJ1-5, with 7 positions matching TRBD1. Trimming at V came to 0 bases and at J to 5 bases, leaving 8 bases not matched to a gene. The CDR3 contains 16 residues. Germline-derived CDR1 and CDR2 are SGHRS and YFSETQ. The CDR3 here is CASSLGPGQDDQPQHF. CDR3 coding DNA: TGCGCCAGCAGCTTGGGTCCCGGACAGGATGATCAGCCCCAGCATTTT.

This sequence joins TRBV30 and TRBJ1-2; no clear D. The V and J ends lost 2 bases and 1 base respectively, with 14 bases between them. This CDR3 has 15 residues. CDR1 GTSNPN and CDR2 SVGIG come from the germline V gene (reference sequence). The CDR3 DNA sequence: TGTGCCTGGAGTCGGGGAAAGAATTATAACTATGGCTACACCTTC. As protein: CAWSRGKNYNYGYTF.

The CDR3 coding sequence is TGCGCCAGCAGCCAAGCACAGGGGGCCTACGAGCAGTACTTC. Amino acid sequence: CASSQAQGAYEQYF. The chain employs TRBV4-3 and TRBJ2-7; TRBD1 matches 8 bases. Trimming removed 1 base from V and 2 bases from J; junction bases left unmatched: 1. The length of the CDR3 is 14 residues. Germline lookup yields CDR1 LGHNA and CDR2 YSLEER.

The rearrangement joins TRBV9 to TRBJ1-2, with a possible D match to TRBD1 (5 bases). Germline V gene data show CDR1 as SGDLS and CDR2 as YYNGEE. Trimming cost V 2 bases and J 6 bases, with 17 bases left between them. The CDR3 has 15 residues. The CDR3 bases are TGTGCCAGCAGCGTGGAGCAGGGAGGTATCAATGGCTACACCTTC. It encodes CASSVEQGGINGYTF.

The chain uses TRBV5-1 and TRBJ1-2, with 8 positions matching TRBD1. The V gene's germline CDR1 is SGHRS and CDR2 YFSETQ. The CDR3 contains 15 residues. V lost 4 bases, J lost 8 bases, and 13 bases stayed unmatched. In DNA, the CDR3 is TGCGCCAGCAGCCTGGGGAACCAGGGGGCGGAGGGCTACACCTTC. This sequence encodes CASSLGNQGAEGYTF.

V usage is TRBV10-2 and J usage is TRBJ1-6; a possible D gene is TRBD1 (6 bases). Germline CDR1 and CDR2: WSHSY and SAAADI. Trimming cost V 6 bases and J 5 bases, with 11 bases left between them. The CDR3 runs 14 residues. CDR3 in DNA: TGCGCCAGCAGCGGGACACATAATAATTCACCCCTCCACTTT. Protein sequence: CASSGTHNNSPLHF.

The chain employs TRBV27 and TRBJ2-7; 7 bases are shared with TRBD1. Germline loops: CDR1 MNHEY, CDR2 SMNVEV (reference sequence). The CDR3 is 14 residues long. V shed 2 bases, J shed 2 bases, and the junction held 3 bases outside the gene matches. The CDR3 is CASSLATGTYEQYF. DNA for the CDR3: TGTGCCAGCAGTTTAGCGACAGGGACCTACGAGCAGTACTTC.

The chain uses TRBV28 and TRBJ2-1; 8 bases are shared with TRBD1. After removal of 6 bases from V and 6 bases from J, the junction contained 10 bases not matched to a gene. The CDR3 is 15 residues long. Per germline, CDR1 MDHEN and CDR2 SYDVKM. This CDR3 is CASSPPGTGANEQFF. The DNA for the CDR3 is TGTGCCAGCAGCCCTCCCGGGACAGGTGCCAATGAGCAGTTCTTC.

This chain joins TRBV29-1 and TRBJ2-2; TRBD2 matches 10 bases. With V trimmed by 1 base and J by 5 bases, 4 bases remained unmatched. The CDR3 contains 15 residues. CDR1 is SQVTM, CDR2 ANQGSEA, per germline. CDR3: CSVEVRGLATGELFF. The CDR3 nucleotides read TGCAGCGTTGAAGTTAGGGGACTAGCGACCGGGGAGCTGTTTTTT.

V gene TRBV5-1 combines with J gene TRBJ2-3, with a tentative D call TRBD2 (5 bases). The CDR3 spans 15 residues. Trimming stripped 0 bases from V and 4 bases from J, with 12 bases between. Per germline, CDR1 SGHRS and CDR2 YFSETQ. In nucleotides, the CDR3 is TGCGCCAGCAGCTTGGCCACCGACGGGGCAGATACGCAGTATTTT. Its protein is CASSLATDGADTQYF.

The chain has TRBV20-1 and TRBJ1-1; D not certain. The CDR3 is 11 residues long. CDR1 and CDR2 (germline): DFQATT, SNEGSKA (reference sequence). The germline V and J ends were trimmed by 6 bases and 10 bases, with 15 bases remaining between them. CDR3 in DNA: TGCAGTGCCTCCTTTGTCCGGGGAGCTTTCTTT. It is translated as CSASFVRGAFF.

This clone was found once. This chain uses TRBV11-2 with TRBJ1-4; 7 nucleotides align to TRBD1. CDR3 length: 15 residues. Germline assignment: CDR1 SGHAT and CDR2 FQNNGV. V gave up 5 bases and J gave up 0 bases; unmatched junction bases: 3. The CDR3 loop reads CASSTGQATNEKLFF. CDR3 DNA sequence: TGTGCCAGCAGCACTGGACAGGCAACTAATGAAAAACTGTTTTTT.

The chain joins TRBV28 to TRBJ2-5, with 7 bases identical to TRBD1. Trimming removed 7 bases from V and 4 bases from J; junction bases left unmatched: 6. Germline V gene sequence: CDR1 MDHEN, CDR2 SYDVKM. The CDR3 sequence is 13 residues long. CDR3 sequence (DNA): TGTGCCAGCAAACCAGGGGGTCGAGAGACCCAGTACTTC. Translating gives CASKPGGRETQYF.

This clone has just one count. V and J are TRBV7-2 and TRBJ2-7; D remains ambiguous. The CDR3 contains 13 residues. Trimming removed 5 bases at V and 2 bases at J, with 10 bases between. CDR1 and CDR2 (germline): SGHTA, FQGNSA. CDR3 nucleotide sequence: TGTGCCAGCAGCCGCAGAACTACCTACGAGCAGTACTTC. Translation gives CASSRRTTYEQYF.

The chain links TRBV27 to TRBJ2-7; tentatively, D is TRBD2 (6 bases). Germline V gene data show CDR1 as MNHEY and CDR2 as SMNVEV (reference sequence). The CDR3 contains 15 residues. The V end was cut by 4 bases, the J end by 6 bases, with 19 bases between. CDR3 in DNA: TGTGCCAGCAGTTACTCGGGGATGGGGCGGGGCGAGCAGTACTTC. It yields the protein CASSYSGMGRGEQYF.

The chain's CDR3 is CAGPGQRNTEAFF. In DNA, the CDR3 is TGTGCCGGTCCAGGACAGAGGAACACTGAAGCTTTCTTT. The V call is TRBV6-4, the J call TRBJ1-1, with D possibly TRBD1 on 6 matching bases. The germline CDR1 and CDR2 sequences are MRHNA and SNTAGT. The V end lost 11 bases, the J end lost 1 base, and 14 bases lay between the germline ends. CDR3 length equals 13 residues.

The V and J genes are TRBV12-3 or TRBV12-4 and TRBJ1-1; 9 positions agree with TRBD1. There are 13 residues in the CDR3. V gave up 3 bases and J gave up 10 bases; unmatched junction bases: 6. This CDR3 reads CASSLSTGGGAFF. The CDR3 bases are TGTGCCAGCAGTTTGTCGACAGGGGGGGGAGCTTTCTTT.